The subject of this entry is one T cell receptor beta chain. The antigen remains unidentified. A second PCR, run for about 7 to 11 cycles, used a sample-barcoded 5' primer plus a J-beta primer mix. TCRdb itself ran the 5' RACE reads through MiXCR, one entry per CDR3 protein. This sample has over 1,500,000 distinct CDR3 sequences, with around half found just once. The data belong to a study of blood T cells in healthy people across ages. Regarding the study as a whole: CMV status of donors was unknown, possibly confounding expanded clonotype changes. The long-lived group displayed more naive CD4+ cells, plus higher diversity, than the aged donors did. Those diversity estimates obtained from one million T cells were thought to be underestimates.

Germline CDR1 and CDR2: SGHRS and YFSETQ. This CDR3 comprises 14 residues. The V gene end was trimmed by 8 bases and the J gene end by 4 bases; junction bases not matched to a gene: 7. Isolating PBMCs gave at least 6 million of these cells per sample. This TCR derives from a woman between 35 and 50 years old in good health. Sequenced sample: blood. This chain joins TRBV5-1 and TRBJ1-5, with TRBD1 identical over 9 bases. CDR3 residues: CARVQGAGNQPQHF. CDR3 coding DNA: TGCGCCAGGGTACAGGGGGCGGGGAATCAGCCCCAGCATTTT.